This TCR beta chain appears in the sequencing data of a study of post-analysis software for immune sequencing data. This CDR3 is built from 16 residues. The junction had 13 bases not matched to a gene; V was cut back by 3 bases and J by 5 bases. Looked up from germline, CDR1 is SGHRS and CDR2 is YFSETQ. Unique molecular identifiers tagged the TCR beta cDNA libraries. Each batch of 1 to 10 million T cells produced roughly 0.5 million cDNA molecules. Each CDR3 protein gets one entry after TCRdb re-called the PCR reads with MiXCR. The table has around 770,000 distinct CDR3 sequences, 46% seen once. Study results and limitations: Patients had higher frequencies than controls of a few TRBV segments, including TRBV5-6, TRBV5-1 and TRBV20-1. Same-batch samples co-clustered strongly by F measure.

Comments on this clonotype: Antigen: not known.

This chain links TRBV5-1 with TRBJ2-5, with 7 bases that match TRBD1. Sequences were obtained from blood. The sequence derives from a girl aged 10 to 17 with multiple sclerosis. The CDR3 is CASSSLRDSLGETQYF. The CDR3 bases are TGCGCCAGCAGCTCCCTCCGGGACAGCCTGGGTGAGACCCAGTACTTC.